This T cell receptor beta chain is from a study of cytomegalovirus exposure and HLA in healthy donors. Study as a whole: In a previous analysis, 110 million or so unique TCR beta sequences were found from 170 million or so T cells. Genotyping showed roughly 83% of 350 to 400 donors falling in the Caucasian-associated ancestry cluster.

In the case of this clone: Its antigen is unknown.

Both 60 Vbeta primers and 13 Jbeta primers went into the PCR. Profiling relied on immunoSEQ multiplex PCR, and the TCRdb table lists in-frame clones only, not all of them. The specimen's table records just under 80,000 clones. General observations from the study: Roughly uniform sequencing depth across donors was assumed, possibly incorrectly. A later analysis found common viral pathogens apparently linked to several of the most significant clusters.

Germline V gene lookup returns CDR1 LNHNV and CDR2 YYDKDF (reference sequence). V was shortened by 5 bases and J by 2 bases, with 15 bases between the two germline ends. This CDR3 is built from 15 residues. The V call is TRBV15, the J call TRBJ2-5; D is possibly TRBD2 (5 bases). Sequencing used PBMCs. This clonotype was obtained from a man between 18 and 29 years old in good health and CMV-seropositive. The CDR3 sequence is CATSLWTGSQETQYF. CDR3 DNA: TGTGCCACCAGCCTCTGGACGGGGTCTCAAGAGACCCAGTACTTC.